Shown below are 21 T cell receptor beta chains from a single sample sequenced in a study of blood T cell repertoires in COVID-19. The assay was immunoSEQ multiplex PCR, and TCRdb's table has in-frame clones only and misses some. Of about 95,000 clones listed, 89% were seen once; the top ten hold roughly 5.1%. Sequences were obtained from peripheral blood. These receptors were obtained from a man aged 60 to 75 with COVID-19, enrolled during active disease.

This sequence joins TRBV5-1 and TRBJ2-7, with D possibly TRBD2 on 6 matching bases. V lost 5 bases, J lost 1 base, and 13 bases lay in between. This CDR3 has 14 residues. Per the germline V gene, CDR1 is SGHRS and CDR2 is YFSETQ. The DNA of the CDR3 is TGCGCCAGCAGTCGGCAGGCGGGGTCCTACGAGCAGTACTTC. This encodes CASSRQAGSYEQYF.

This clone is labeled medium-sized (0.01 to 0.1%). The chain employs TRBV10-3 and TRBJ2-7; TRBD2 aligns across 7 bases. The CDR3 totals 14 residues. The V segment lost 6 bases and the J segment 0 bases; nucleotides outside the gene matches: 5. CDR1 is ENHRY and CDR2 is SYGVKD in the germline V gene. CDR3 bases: TGTGCCATCAGGAGCACTAGCGACTCCTACGAGCAGTACTTC. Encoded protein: CAIRSTSDSYEQYF.

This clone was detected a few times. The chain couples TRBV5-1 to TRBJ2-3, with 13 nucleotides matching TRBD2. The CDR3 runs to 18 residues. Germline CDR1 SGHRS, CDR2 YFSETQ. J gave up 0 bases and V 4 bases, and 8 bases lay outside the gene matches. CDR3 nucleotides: TGCGCCAGCAGCCGGGTGGGACTAGCGGGGACTAGCACAGATACGCAGTATTTT. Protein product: CASSRVGLAGTSTDTQYF.

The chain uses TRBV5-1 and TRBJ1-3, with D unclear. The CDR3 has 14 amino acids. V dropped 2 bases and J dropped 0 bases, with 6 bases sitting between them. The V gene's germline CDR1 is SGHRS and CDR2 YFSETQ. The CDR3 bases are TGCGCCAGCAGCTTCGACTTCTCTGGAAACACCATATATTTT. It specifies CASSFDFSGNTIYF.

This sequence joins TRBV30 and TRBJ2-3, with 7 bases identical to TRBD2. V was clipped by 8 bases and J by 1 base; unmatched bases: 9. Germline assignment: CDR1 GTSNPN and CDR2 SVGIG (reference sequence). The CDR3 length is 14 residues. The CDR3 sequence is CALKIGLGTDTQYF. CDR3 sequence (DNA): TGTGCCCTAAAGATTGGACTAGGCACAGATACGCAGTATTTT.

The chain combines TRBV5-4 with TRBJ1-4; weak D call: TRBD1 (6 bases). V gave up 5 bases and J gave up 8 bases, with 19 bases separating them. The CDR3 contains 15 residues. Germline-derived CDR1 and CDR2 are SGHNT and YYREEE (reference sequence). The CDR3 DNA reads TGTGCCAGCAGTGGGAAAACAGGGAGGGACGAAAAACTGTTTTTT. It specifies CASSGKTGRDEKLFF.

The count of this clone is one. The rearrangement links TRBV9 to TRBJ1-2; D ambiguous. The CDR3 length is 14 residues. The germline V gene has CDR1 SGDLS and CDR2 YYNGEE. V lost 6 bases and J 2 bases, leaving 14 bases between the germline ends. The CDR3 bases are TGTGCCAGCACCTTTATAGGAGGGAACTATGGCTACACCTTC. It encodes CASTFIGGNYGYTF.

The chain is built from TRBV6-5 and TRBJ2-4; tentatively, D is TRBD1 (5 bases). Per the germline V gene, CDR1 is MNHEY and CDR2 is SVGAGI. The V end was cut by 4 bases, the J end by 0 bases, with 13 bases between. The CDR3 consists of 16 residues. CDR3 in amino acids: CASSSRQSLAKNIQYF. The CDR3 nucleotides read TGTGCCAGCAGTTCAAGACAGTCACTAGCCAAAAACATTCAGTACTTC.

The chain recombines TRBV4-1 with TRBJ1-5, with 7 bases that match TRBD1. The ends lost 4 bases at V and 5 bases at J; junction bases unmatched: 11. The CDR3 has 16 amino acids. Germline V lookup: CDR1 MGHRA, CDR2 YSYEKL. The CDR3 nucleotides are TGCGCCAGCAGCCCCCTACCGGGACAGCGATATCAGCCCCAGCATTTT. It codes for CASSPLPGQRYQPQHF.

DNA for the CDR3: TGTGCCAGCAGTTTTTCTAGCGGGAGGGCCGAGTCGTCTTACAATGAGCAGTTCTTC. Its translation: CASSFSSGRAESSYNEQFF. The chain recombines TRBV28 with TRBJ2-1; TRBD2 agrees at 12 bases. The junction had 13 bases not matched to a gene; V was cut back by 3 bases and J by 4 bases. The germline V gene has CDR1 MDHEN and CDR2 SYDVKM. The CDR3 totals 19 residues.

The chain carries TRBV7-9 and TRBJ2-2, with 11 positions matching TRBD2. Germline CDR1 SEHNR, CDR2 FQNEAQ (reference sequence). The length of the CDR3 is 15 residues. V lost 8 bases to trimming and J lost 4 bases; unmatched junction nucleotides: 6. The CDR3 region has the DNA TGTGCCAGCGTCACTAGCGGGAGTGGCACCGGGGAGCTGTTTTTT. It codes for CASVTSGSGTGELFF. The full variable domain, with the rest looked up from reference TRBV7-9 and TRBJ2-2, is DTGVSQNPRHKITKRGQNVTFRCDPISEHNRLYWYRQTLGQGPEFLTYFQNEAQLEKSRLLSDRFSAERPKGSFSTLEIQRTEQGDSAMYLCASVTSGSGTGELFFGEGSRLTVL.

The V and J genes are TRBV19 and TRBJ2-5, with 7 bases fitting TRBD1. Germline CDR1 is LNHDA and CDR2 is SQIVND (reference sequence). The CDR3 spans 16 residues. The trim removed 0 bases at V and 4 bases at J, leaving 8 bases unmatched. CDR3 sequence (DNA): TGTGCCAGTAGTATAGATCAAACAGGGGCCAGAGAGACCCAGTACTTC. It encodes CASSIDQTGARETQYF.

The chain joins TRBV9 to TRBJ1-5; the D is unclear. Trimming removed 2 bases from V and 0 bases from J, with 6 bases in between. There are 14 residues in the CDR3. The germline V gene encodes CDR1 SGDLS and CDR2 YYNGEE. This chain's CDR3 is CASSVTDSNQPQHF. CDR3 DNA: TGTGCCAGCAGCGTTACAGATAGCAATCAGCCCCAGCATTTT.

The CDR3 DNA reads TGTGCCAGCAGCTTATGGCCCCATGAAGCTTTCTTT. This sequence encodes CASSLWPHEAFF. The chain links TRBV11-2 to TRBJ1-1; D is ambiguous. From germline, CDR1 is SGHAT and CDR2 FQNNGV. There are 12 residues in the CDR3. V lost 2 bases to trimming and J lost 7 bases, with 8 bases between them.

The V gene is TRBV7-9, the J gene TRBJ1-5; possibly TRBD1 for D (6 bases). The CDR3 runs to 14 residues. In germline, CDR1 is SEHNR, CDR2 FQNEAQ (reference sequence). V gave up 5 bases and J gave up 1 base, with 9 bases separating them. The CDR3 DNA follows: TGTGCCAGCAGCATAACAGGGAGCAATCAGCCCCAGCATTTT. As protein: CASSITGSNQPQHF.

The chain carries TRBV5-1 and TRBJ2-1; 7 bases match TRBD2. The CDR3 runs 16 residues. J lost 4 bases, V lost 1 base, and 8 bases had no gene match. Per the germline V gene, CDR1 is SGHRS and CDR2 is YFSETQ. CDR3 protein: CASSLLSSGEYNEQFF. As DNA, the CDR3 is TGCGCCAGCAGCTTGCTTTCTAGCGGAGAGTACAATGAGCAGTTCTTC.

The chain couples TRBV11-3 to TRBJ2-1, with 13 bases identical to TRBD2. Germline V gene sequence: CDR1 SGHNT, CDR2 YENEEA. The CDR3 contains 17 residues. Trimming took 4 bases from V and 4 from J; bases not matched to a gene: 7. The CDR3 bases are TGTGCCAGCAGCTATACCGGGACTAGCGGGGTTTACAATGAGCAGTTCTTC. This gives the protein CASSYTGTSGVYNEQFF.

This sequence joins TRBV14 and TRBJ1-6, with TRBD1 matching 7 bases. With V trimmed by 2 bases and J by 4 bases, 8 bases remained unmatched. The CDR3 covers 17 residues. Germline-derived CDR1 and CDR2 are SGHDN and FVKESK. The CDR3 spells CASSQLTGTAYNSPLHF. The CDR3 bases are TGTGCCAGCAGCCAACTGACCGGGACAGCTTATAATTCACCCCTCCACTTT.

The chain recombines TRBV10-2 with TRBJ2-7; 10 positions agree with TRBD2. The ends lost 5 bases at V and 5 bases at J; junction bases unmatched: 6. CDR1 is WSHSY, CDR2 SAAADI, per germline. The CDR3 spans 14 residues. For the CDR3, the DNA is TGCGCCAGCAGTAAACCGGGACTAGCGAACGAGCAGTACTTC. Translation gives CASSKPGLANEQYF.

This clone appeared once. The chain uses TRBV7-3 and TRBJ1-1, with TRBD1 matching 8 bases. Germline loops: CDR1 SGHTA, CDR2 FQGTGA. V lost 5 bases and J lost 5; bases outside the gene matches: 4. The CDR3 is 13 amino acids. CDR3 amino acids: CASSPGGWTEAFF. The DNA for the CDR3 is TGTGCCAGCAGCCCAGGGGGCTGGACTGAAGCTTTCTTT.

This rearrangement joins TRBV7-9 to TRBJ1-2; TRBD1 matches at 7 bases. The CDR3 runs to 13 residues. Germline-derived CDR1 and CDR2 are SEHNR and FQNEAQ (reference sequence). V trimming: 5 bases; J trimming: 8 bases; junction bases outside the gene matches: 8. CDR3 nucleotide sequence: TGTGCCAGCAGCCTTGAGGACAGGCGGGGCTACACCTTC. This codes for CASSLEDRRGYTF. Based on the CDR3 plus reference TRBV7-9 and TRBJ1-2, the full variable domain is DTGVSQNPRHKITKRGQNVTFRCDPISEHNRLYWYRQTLGQGPEFLTYFQNEAQLEKSRLLSDRFSAERPKGSFSTLEIQRTEQGDSAMYLCASSLEDRRGYTFGSGTRLTVV.